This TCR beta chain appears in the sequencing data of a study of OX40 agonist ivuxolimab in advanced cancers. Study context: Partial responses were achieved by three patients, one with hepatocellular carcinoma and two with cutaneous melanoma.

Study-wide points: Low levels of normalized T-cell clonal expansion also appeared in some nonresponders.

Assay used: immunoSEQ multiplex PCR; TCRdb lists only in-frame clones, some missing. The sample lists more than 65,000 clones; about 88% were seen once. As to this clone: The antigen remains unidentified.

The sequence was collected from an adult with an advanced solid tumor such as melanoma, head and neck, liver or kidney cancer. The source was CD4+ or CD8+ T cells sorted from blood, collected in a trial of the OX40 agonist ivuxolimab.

The CDR3 bases are TGTGCCACCGGGACAGGATACAACACCGGGGAGCTGTTTTTT. It yields the protein CATGTGYNTGELFF. This chain links TRBV28 with TRBJ2-2; 8 positions agree with TRBD1. J was trimmed by 2 bases and V by 10 bases; bases with no gene match: 6. CDR1 and CDR2 (germline): MDHEN, SYDVKM. This CDR3 is built from 14 residues. The full variable domain, with the rest looked up from reference TRBV28 and TRBJ2-2, is DVKVTQSSRYLVKRTGEKVFLECVQDMDHENMFWYRQDPGLGLRLIYFSYDVKMKEKGDIPEGYSVSREKKERFSLILESASTNQTSMYLCATGTGYNTGELFFGEGSRLTVL.